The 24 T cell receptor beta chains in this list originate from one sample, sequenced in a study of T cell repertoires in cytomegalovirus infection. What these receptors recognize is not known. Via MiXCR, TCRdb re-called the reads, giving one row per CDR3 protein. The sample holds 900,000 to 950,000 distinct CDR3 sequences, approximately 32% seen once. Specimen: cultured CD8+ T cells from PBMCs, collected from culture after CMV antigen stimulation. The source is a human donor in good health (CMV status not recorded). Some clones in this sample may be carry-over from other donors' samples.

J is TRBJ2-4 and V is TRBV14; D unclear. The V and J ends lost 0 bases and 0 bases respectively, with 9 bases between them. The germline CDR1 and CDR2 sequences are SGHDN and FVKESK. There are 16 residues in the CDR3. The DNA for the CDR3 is TGTGCCAGCAGCCAAGATTACGGGTTAGCCAAAAACATTCAGTACTTC. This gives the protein CASSQDYGLAKNIQYF.

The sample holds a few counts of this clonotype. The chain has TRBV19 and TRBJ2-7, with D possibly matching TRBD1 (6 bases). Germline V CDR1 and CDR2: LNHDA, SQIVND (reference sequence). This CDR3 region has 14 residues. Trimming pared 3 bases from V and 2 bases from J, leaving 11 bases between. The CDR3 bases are TGTGCCAGTAGTATTTCAGGGGACGCCTACGAGCAGTACTTC. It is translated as CASSISGDAYEQYF.

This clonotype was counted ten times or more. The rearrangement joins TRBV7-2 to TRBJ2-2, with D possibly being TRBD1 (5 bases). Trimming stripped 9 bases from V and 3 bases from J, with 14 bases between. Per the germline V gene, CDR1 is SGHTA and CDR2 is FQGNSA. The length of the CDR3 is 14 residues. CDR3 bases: TGTGCCAGTCAGGCAGGGCCGTACACCGGGGAGCTGTTTTTT. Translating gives CASQAGPYTGELFF.

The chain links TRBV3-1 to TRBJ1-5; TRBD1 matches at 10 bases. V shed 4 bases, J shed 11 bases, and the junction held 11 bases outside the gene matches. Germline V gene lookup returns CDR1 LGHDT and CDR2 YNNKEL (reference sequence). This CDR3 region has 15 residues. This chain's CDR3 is CASSPGTGVWESQHF. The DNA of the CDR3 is TGTGCCAGCAGCCCCGGGACAGGGGTTTGGGAGTCCCAGCATTTT. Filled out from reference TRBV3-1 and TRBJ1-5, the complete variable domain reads DTAVSQTPKYLVTQMGNDKSIKCEQNLGHDTMYWYKQDSKKFLKIMFSYNNKELIINETVPNRFSPKSPDKAHLNLHINSLELGDSAVYFCASSPGTGVWESQHFGDGTRLSIL.

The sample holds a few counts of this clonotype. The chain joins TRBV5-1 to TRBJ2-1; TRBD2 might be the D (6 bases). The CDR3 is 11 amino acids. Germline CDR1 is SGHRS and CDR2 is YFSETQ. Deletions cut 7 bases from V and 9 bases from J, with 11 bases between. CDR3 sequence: CASQGGAEQFF. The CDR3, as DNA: TGCGCCAGCCAAGGAGGGGCTGAGCAGTTCTTC.

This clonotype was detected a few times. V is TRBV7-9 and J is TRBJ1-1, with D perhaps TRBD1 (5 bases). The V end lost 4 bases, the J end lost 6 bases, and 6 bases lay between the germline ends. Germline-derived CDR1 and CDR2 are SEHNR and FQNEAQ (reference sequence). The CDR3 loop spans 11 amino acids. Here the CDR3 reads CASSWGSEAFF. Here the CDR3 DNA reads TGTGCCAGCAGCTGGGGGTCTGAAGCTTTCTTT.

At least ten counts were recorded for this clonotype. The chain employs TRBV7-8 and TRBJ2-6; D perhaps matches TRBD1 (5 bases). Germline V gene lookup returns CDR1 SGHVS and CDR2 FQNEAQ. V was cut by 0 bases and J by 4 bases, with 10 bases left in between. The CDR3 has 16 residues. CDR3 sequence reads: CASSLAPGFGANVLTF. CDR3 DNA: TGTGCCAGCAGCTTAGCCCCAGGGTTCGGGGCCAACGTCCTGACTTTC.

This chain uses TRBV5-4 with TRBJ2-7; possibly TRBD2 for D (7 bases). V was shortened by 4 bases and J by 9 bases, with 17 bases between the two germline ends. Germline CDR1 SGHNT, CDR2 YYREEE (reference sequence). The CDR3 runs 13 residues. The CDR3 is CASSPRGGTGQYF. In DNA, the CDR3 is TGTGCCAGCAGCCCGAGGGGGGGAACCGGGCAGTACTTC.

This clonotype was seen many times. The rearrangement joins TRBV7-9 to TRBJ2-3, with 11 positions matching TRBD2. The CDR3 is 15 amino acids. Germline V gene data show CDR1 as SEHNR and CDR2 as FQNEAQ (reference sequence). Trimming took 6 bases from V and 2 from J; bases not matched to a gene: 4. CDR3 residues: CASRTSGGHTDTQYF. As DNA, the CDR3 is TGTGCCAGCAGAACTAGCGGGGGCCACACAGATACGCAGTATTTT.

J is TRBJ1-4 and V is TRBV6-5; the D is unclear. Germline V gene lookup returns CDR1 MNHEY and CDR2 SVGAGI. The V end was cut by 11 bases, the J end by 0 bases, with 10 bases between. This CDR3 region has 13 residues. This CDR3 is CAVSVATNEKLFF. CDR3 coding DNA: TGTGCCGTATCAGTTGCAACTAATGAAAAACTGTTTTTT.

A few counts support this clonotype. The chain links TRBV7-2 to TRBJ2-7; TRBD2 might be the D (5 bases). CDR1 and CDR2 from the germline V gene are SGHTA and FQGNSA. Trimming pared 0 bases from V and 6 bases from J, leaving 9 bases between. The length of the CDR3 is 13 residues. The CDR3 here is CASSLAGSPEQYV. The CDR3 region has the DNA TGTGCCAGCAGCTTAGCAGGGAGTCCCGAGCAGTACGTC.

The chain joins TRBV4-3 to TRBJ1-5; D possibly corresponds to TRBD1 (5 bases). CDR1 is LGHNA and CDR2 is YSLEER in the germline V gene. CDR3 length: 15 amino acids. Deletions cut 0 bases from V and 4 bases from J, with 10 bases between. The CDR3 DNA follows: TGCGCCAGCAGCCAAGATTGGGAGGGGAATCAGCCCCAGCATTTT. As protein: CASSQDWEGNQPQHF.

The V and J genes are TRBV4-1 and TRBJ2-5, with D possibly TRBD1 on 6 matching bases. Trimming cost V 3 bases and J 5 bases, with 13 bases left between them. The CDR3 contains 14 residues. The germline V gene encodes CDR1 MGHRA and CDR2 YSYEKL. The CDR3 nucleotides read TGCGCCAGCAGCCAGGCAACAGGGTGGGAGACCCAGTACTTC. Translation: CASSQATGWETQYF.

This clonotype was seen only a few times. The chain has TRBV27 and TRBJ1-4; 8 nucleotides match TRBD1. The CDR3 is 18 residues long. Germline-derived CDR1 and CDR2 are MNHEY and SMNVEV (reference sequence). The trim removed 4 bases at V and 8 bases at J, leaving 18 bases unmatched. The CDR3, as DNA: TGTGCCAGCAGTTCCGGACCTCTCTTGGACAGGGCGAACGAAAAACTGTTTTTT. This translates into CASSSGPLLDRANEKLFF.

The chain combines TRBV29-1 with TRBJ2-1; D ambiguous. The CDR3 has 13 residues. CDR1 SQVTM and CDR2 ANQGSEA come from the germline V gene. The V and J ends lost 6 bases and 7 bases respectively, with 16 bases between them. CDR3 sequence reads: CSVSLGLGNEQFF. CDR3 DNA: TGCAGCGTCAGCTTAGGGTTGGGGAATGAGCAGTTCTTC.

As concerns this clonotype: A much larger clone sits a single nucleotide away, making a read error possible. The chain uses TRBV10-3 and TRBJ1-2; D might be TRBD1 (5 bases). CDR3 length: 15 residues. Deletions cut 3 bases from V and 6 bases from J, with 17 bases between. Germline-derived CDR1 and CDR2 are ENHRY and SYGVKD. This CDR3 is CAISDSVQGSHGYTF. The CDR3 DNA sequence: TGTGCCATCAGTGACTCGGTCCAGGGAAGCCATGGCTACACCTTC.

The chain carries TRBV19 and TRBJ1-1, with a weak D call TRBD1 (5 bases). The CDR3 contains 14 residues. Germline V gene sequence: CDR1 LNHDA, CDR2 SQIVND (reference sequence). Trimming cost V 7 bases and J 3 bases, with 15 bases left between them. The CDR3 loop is CASNMEGPDTEAFF. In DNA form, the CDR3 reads TGTGCCAGTAATATGGAGGGGCCGGACACTGAAGCTTTCTTT.

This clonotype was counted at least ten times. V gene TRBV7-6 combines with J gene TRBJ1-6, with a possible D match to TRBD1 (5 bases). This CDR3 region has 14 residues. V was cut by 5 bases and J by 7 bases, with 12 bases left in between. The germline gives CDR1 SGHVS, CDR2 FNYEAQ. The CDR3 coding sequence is TGTGCCAGCAGCCCTGTTCGGACAAATTCACCCCTCCACTTT. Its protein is CASSPVRTNSPLHF.

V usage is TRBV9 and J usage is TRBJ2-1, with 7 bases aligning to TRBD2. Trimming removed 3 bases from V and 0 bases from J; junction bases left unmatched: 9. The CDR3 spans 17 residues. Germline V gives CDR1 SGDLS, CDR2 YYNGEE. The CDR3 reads CASSALAGVHSYNEQFF. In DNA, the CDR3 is TGTGCCAGCAGCGCCCTTGCGGGGGTCCACTCCTACAATGAGCAGTTCTTC.

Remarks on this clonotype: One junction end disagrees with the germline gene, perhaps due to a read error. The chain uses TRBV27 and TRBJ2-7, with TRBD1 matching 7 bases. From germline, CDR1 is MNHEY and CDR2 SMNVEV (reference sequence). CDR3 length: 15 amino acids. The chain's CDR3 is CANSGQRTGIYEQYF. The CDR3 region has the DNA TGTGCCAACAGTGGCCAACGGACAGGCATCTACGAGCAGTACTTC.

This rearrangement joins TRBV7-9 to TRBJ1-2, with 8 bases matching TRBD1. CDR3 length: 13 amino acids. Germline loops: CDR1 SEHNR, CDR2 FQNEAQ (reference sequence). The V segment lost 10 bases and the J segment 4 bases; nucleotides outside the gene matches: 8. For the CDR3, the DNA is TGTGCCACACAAACAGGGGGAGGCTATGGCTACACCTTC. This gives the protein CATQTGGGYGYTF.

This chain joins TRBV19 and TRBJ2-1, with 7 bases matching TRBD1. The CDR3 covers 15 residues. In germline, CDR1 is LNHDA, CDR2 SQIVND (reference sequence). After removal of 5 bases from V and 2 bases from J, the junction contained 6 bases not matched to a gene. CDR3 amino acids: CASSPGTVPYNEQFF. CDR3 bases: TGTGCCAGTAGTCCCGGGACAGTACCCTACAATGAGCAGTTCTTC.

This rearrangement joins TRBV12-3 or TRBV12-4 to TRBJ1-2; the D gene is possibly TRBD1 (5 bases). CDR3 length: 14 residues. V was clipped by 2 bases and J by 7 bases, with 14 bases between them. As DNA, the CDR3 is TGTGCCAGCAGTTTAATTGGGGGGAGAGCTGGCTACACCTTC. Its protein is CASSLIGGRAGYTF.

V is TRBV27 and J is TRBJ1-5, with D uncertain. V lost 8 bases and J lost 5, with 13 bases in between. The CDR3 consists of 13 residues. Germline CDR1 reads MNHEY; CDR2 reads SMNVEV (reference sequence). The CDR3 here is CASDTGPYQPQHF. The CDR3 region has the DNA TGTGCCAGCGATACCGGGCCATATCAGCCCCAGCATTTT.